This TCR beta chain was captured by sequencing in a study of T cells in Graves' hyperthyroidism and ophthalmopathy. This clonotype was picked up many times. The antigen remains undetermined. Patients counted as stable if ophthalmopathy did not develop within 18 months. Researchers barred patients who had uncontrolled infection, other autoimmune disease, pregnancy or lactation. Based on clinical symptoms, serum thyroxine and TRAb, thyroid ultrasound and orbital computed tomography, diagnoses were reached. Amplified regions were TCR beta CDR3 sequences from RNA transcripts. The study used the HTBI primer set for a first-round RT-PCR of the TCR CDR3. TCRdb fed the multiplex PCR reads into MiXCR, producing one record per CDR3 protein. The sample records a few hundred thousand distinct CDR3 sequences, 15% to 19% being singletons. Study results and caveats: The model anticipated ophthalmopathy a median about six months pre-onset.

The CDR3 is 15 amino acids. From germline, CDR1 is KGHSH and CDR2 LQKENI. The ends were cut back, 1 base at V and 5 bases at J, with 14 bases in the middle. The receptor comes from a woman in her 30s with Graves' hyperthyroidism. The chain employs TRBV18 and TRBJ1-1; no clear D. Specimen: blood. CDR3: CASSPRSQMGTEAFF. The CDR3 coding sequence is TGTGCCAGCTCACCACGCTCACAGATGGGGACTGAAGCTTTCTTT.